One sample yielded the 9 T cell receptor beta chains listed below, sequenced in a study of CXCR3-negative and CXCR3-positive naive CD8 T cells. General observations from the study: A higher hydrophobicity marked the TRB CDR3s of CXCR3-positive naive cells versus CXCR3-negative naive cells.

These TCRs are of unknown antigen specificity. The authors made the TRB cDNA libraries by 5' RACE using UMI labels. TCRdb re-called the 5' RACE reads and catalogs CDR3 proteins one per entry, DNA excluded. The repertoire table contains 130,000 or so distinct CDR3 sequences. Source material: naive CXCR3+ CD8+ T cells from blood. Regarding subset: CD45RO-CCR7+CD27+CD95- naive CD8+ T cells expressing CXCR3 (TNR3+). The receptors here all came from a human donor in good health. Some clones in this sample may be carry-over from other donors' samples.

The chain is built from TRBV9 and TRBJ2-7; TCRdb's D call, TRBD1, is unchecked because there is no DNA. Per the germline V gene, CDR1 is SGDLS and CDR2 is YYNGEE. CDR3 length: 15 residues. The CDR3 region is CASSEEGTRSYEQYF.

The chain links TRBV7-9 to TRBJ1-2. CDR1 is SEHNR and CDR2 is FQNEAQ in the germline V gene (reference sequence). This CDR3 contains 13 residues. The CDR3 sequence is CASSLGQDYGYTF.

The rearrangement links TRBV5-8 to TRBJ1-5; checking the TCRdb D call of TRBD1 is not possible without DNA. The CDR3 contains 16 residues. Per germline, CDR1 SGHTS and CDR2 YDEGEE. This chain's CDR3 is CASSLAARGGNQPQHF.

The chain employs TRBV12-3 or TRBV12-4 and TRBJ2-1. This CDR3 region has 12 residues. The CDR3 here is CASSPVYNEQFF.

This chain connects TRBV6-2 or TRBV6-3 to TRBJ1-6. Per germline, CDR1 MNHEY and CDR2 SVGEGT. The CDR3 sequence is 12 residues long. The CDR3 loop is CASSYSGSPLHF.

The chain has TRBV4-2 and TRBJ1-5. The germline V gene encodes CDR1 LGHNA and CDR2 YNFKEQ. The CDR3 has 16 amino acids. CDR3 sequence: CASSQELHVSNQPQHF.

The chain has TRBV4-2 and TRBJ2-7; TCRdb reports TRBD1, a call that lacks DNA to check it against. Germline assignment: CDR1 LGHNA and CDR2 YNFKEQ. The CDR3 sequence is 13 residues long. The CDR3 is CASSQGGTYEQYF.

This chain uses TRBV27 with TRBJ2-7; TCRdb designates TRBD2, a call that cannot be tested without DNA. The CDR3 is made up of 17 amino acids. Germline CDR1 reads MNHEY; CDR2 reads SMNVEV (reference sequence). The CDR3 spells CASSLSIIISRLLVQYF.

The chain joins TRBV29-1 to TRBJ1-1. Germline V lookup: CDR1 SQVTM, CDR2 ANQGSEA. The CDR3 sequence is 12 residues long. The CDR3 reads CSVEAPNTEAFF.